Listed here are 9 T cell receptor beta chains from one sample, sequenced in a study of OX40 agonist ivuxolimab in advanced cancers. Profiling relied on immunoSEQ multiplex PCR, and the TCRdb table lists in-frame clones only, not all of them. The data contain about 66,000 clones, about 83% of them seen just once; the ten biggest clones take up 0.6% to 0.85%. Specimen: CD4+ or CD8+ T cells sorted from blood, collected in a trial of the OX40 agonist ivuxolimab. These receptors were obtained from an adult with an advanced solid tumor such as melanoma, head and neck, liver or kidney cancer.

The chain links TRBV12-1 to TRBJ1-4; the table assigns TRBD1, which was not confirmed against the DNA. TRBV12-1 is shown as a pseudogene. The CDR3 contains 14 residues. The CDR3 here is CASSFSGPNEKLFF. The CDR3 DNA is TGTGCCAGCAGCTTTTCAGGGCCTAATGAAAAACTGTTTTTT.

The CDR3 loop is CSVRRDSLYF. The CDR3 DNA reads as TGCAGTGTACGCAGGGACAGCTTGTATTTT. The chain recombines TRBV20-1 with TRBJ2-3, with TRBD1 matching over 7 bases. Trimming at V came to 7 bases and at J to 14 bases, leaving 9 bases not matched to a gene. The germline V gene has CDR1 DFQATT and CDR2 SNEGSKA (reference sequence). The CDR3 has 10 amino acids.

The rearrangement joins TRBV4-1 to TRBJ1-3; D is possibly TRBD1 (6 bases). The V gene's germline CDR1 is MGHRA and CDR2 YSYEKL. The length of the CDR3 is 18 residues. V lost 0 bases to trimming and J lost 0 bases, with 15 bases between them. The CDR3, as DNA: TGCGCCAGCAGCCAAGAAGAAGACAGGATGAGCTCTGGAAACACCATATATTTT. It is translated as CASSQEEDRMSSGNTIYF.

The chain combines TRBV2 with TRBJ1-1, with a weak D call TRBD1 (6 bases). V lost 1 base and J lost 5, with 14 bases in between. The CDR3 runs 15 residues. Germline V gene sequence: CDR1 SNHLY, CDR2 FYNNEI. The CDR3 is CASSEVTGRRTEAFF. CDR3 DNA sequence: TGTGCCAGCAGTGAAGTGACAGGACGGCGGACTGAAGCTTTCTTT.

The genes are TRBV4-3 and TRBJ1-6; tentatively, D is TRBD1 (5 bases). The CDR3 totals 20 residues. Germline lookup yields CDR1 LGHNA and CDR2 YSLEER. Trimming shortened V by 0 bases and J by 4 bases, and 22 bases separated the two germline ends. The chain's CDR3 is CASSQEIQGRGSVYNSPLHF. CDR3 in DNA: TGCGCCAGCAGCCAAGAGATCCAGGGTCGAGGATCGGTGTATAATTCACCCCTCCACTTT.

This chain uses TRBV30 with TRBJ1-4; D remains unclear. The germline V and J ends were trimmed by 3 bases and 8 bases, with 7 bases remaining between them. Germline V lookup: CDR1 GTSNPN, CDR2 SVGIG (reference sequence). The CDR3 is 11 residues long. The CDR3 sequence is CAWRGREKLFF. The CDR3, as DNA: TGTGCCTGGAGGGGCCGCGAAAAACTGTTTTTT.

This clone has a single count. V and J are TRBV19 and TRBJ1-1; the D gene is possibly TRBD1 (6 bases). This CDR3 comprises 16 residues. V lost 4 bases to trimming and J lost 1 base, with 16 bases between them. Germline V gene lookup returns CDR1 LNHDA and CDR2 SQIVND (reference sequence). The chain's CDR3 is CASSNHPGHQNTEAFF. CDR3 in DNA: TGTGCCAGTAGTAATCACCCGGGACATCAGAACACTGAAGCTTTCTTT.

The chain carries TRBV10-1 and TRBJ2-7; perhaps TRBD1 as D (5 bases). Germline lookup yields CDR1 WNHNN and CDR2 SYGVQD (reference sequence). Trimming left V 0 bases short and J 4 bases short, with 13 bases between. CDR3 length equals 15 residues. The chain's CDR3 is CASSESNRGTYEQYF. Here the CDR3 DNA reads TGCGCCAGCAGTGAGTCGAATAGGGGCACGTACGAGCAGTACTTC.

For the CDR3, the DNA is TGTGCCAGCAGCCCCTCCTCTAACTATGGCTACACCTTC. Translation: CASSPSSNYGYTF. The chain is built from TRBV7-2 and TRBJ1-2, with D uncertain. The germline V gene has CDR1 SGHTA and CDR2 FQGNSA. This CDR3 has 13 amino acids. Trimming cost V 5 bases and J 0 bases, with 7 bases left between them.